What follows are 17 T cell receptor beta chains derived from one specimen sequenced in a study of blood T cell repertoires in COVID-19. Here immunoSEQ multiplex PCR was the method, and the copy in TCRdb shows in-frame clones only, minus some. Seen here are fewer than 250,000 clones, about four fifths observed once, and the top ten hold approximately 6.9%. The material sequenced was peripheral blood. The receptor source for this set is a man in his sixties with acute or convalescent COVID-19.

The DNA for the CDR3 is TGTGCCAGCAGCTCGCTAGCGGGGGAGTACAATGAGCAGTTCTTC. Amino acids: CASSSLAGEYNEQFF. The chain links TRBV7-9 to TRBJ2-1; 10 nucleotides match TRBD2. Looked up from germline, CDR1 is SEHNR and CDR2 is FQNEAQ (reference sequence). V gave up 4 bases and J gave up 4 bases; unmatched junction bases: 4. CDR3 length: 15 residues.

This chain links TRBV2 with TRBJ1-2, with D unresolved. The germline gives CDR1 SNHLY, CDR2 FYNNEI. The CDR3 consists of 14 residues. The V end lost 6 bases, the J end lost 5 bases, and 16 bases lay between the germline ends. The CDR3 DNA reads as TGTGCCAGCAGCGATGTTGACCGGGGATATGGCTACACCTTC. It is translated as CASSDVDRGYGYTF. The full variable domain, with the rest looked up from reference TRBV2 and TRBJ1-2, is EPEVTQTPSHQVTQMGQEVILRCVPISNHLYFYWYRQILGQKVEFLVSFYNNEISEKSEIFDDQFSVERPDGSNFTLKIRSTKLEDSAMYFCASSDVDRGYGYTFGSGTRLTVV.

This chain links TRBV5-1 with TRBJ2-3; 7 bases fit TRBD1. Losses at the gene ends were 8 bases for V and 3 bases for J; bases not matched to a gene: 9. The length of the CDR3 is 14 residues. Germline lookup yields CDR1 SGHRS and CDR2 YFSETQ. The CDR3 nucleotides are TGCGCCAGACCCGGACAGGAGAGGACAGATACGCAGTATTTT. It specifies CARPGQERTDTQYF.

The chain uses TRBV6-5 and TRBJ1-3, with a tentative D call TRBD1 (5 bases). The CDR3 covers 12 residues. The V end was cut by 0 bases, the J end by 10 bases, with 7 bases between. The germline gives CDR1 MNHEY, CDR2 SVGAGI. The CDR3 DNA reads TGTGCCAGCAGTTACTCGGGGGGAACCATATATTTT. It specifies CASSYSGGTIYF.

The chain joins TRBV6-1 to TRBJ1-5, with D tentatively TRBD1 (5 bases). The germline V gene has CDR1 MNHNS and CDR2 SASEGT. The CDR3 is 14 amino acids. V lost 2 bases to trimming and J lost 7 bases, with 12 bases between them. The CDR3 protein is CASSERAQGQPQHF. CDR3 nucleotides: TGTGCCAGCAGTGAAAGGGCCCAGGGCCAGCCCCAGCATTTT.

This clone was picked up one time. The CDR3 DNA reads as TGCGCCAGCAGCTTGGAGACAAGCTCTGGAAACACCATATATTTT. It encodes CASSLETSSGNTIYF. This chain connects TRBV5-1 to TRBJ1-3; no clear D. The CDR3 has 15 residues. V dropped 0 bases and J dropped 0 bases, with 7 bases sitting between them. Germline V gene sequence: CDR1 SGHRS, CDR2 YFSETQ.

CDR3 in DNA: TGTGCCAGCAGAGGACTAGCTGGAGAGACCCAGTACTTC. It is translated as CASRGLAGETQYF. The chain recombines TRBV14 with TRBJ2-5, with 8 bases aligning to TRBD2. J gave up 4 bases and V 6 bases, and 4 bases lay outside the gene matches. The CDR3 consists of 13 residues. Germline V gives CDR1 SGHDN, CDR2 FVKESK.

The V and J genes are TRBV2 and TRBJ1-2; D gene uncertain. The germline V gene has CDR1 SNHLY and CDR2 FYNNEI. This CDR3 has 11 residues. Trimming removed 10 bases at V and 8 bases at J, with 14 bases between. The chain's CDR3 is CATRDNQGYTF. CDR3 in DNA: TGTGCCACCAGAGATAATCAGGGCTACACCTTC.

This clone was recorded a few times. The chain has TRBV2 and TRBJ2-7; D possibly corresponds to TRBD1 (6 bases). V was trimmed by 2 bases and J by 2 bases, leaving 13 bases between them. There are 15 residues in the CDR3. Germline V CDR1 and CDR2: SNHLY, FYNNEI. In nucleotides, the CDR3 is TGTGCCAGCAGTGAAAAGGGGGACCCCCCCTACGAGCAGTACTTC. Protein sequence: CASSEKGDPPYEQYF.

This clone came up once. The chain combines TRBV12-3 or TRBV12-4 with TRBJ1-1; D might be TRBD1 (5 bases). V lost 11 bases and J 4 bases, leaving 17 bases between the germline ends. CDR3 length: 13 residues. The CDR3 is CASLREGGTEAFF. The CDR3 nucleotides read TGTGCCTCCCTCAGGGAGGGCGGCACTGAAGCTTTCTTT.

This chain joins TRBV9 and TRBJ1-2, with D uncertain. Germline V gene lookup returns CDR1 SGDLS and CDR2 YYNGEE. This CDR3 region has 11 residues. Trimming pared 3 bases from V and 4 bases from J, leaving 4 bases between. The chain's CDR3 is CASSGGYGYTF. CDR3 sequence (DNA): TGTGCCAGCAGCGGCGGCTATGGCTACACCTTC.

This clone was observed once. V gene TRBV19 combines with J gene TRBJ2-1; 9 bases map to TRBD1. The CDR3 sequence is 15 residues long. The junction had 8 bases not matched to a gene; V was cut back by 9 bases and J by 2 bases. Germline CDR1 is LNHDA and CDR2 is SQIVND (reference sequence). CDR3 region: CASSGQGRTYNEQFF. CDR3 in DNA: TGTGCCAGCTCGGGACAGGGACGTACCTACAATGAGCAGTTCTTC. The whole variable domain, filled in from reference TRBV19 and TRBJ2-1, reads DGGITQSPKYLFRKEGQNVTLSCEQNLNHDAMYWYRQDPGQGLRLIYYSQIVNDFQKGDIAEGYSVSREKKESFPLTVTSAQKNPTAFYLCASSGQGRTYNEQFFGPGTRLTVL.

This clone was seen only a few times. The chain carries TRBV7-2 and TRBJ2-1; 9 bases map to TRBD1. Germline V gene data show CDR1 as SGHTA and CDR2 as FQGNSA. V was pared by 4 bases and J by 10 bases, with 5 bases of the junction left unmatched. The CDR3 covers 13 residues. CDR3 in amino acids: CASSWDRVGEQFF. The CDR3 DNA is TGTGCCAGCAGCTGGGACAGGGTGGGGGAGCAGTTCTTC.

This sequence joins TRBV27 and TRBJ1-2, with TRBD1 as a possible D gene (5 bases). The CDR3 is made up of 13 amino acids. V gave up 5 bases and J gave up 2 bases, with 9 bases separating them. CDR1 and CDR2 (germline): MNHEY, SMNVEV (reference sequence). CDR3 loop: CASSIGHNYGYTF. The CDR3 DNA follows: TGTGCCAGCAGTATAGGACACAACTATGGCTACACCTTC.

The V and J genes are TRBV7-3 and TRBJ2-1, with 9 bases matching TRBD2. Germline CDR1 and CDR2: SGHTA and FQGTGA. The length of the CDR3 is 17 residues. Losses at the gene ends were 2 bases for V and 5 bases for J; bases not matched to a gene: 10. The CDR3 DNA reads as TGTGCCAGCAGCTTAGTGTCTAGCGGGGAGCCTAACAATGAGCAGTTCTTC. Its protein is CASSLVSSGEPNNEQFF.

The chain is built from TRBV2 and TRBJ2-3; D is possibly TRBD2 (6 bases). The CDR3 totals 12 residues. Germline lookup yields CDR1 SNHLY and CDR2 FYNNEI. Trimming pared 6 bases from V and 9 bases from J, leaving 13 bases between. CDR3 bases: TGTGCCAGCAGCGGGGGACCAGGGACGCAGTATTTT. Its translation: CASSGGPGTQYF. The full variable domain, its missing parts supplied by reference TRBV2 and TRBJ2-3, is EPEVTQTPSHQVTQMGQEVILRCVPISNHLYFYWYRQILGQKVEFLVSFYNNEISEKSEIFDDQFSVERPDGSNFTLKIRSTKLEDSAMYFCASSGGPGTQYFGPGTRLTVL.

The V call is TRBV19, the J call TRBJ1-2; D call uncertain. CDR1 is LNHDA and CDR2 is SQIVND in the germline V gene (reference sequence). This CDR3 is built from 13 residues. V shed 5 bases and J shed 4 bases, with 11 bases lying between them. CDR3 sequence reads: CASSPGLLYGYTF. As DNA, the CDR3 is TGTGCCAGTAGTCCAGGCCTACTCTATGGCTACACCTTC.